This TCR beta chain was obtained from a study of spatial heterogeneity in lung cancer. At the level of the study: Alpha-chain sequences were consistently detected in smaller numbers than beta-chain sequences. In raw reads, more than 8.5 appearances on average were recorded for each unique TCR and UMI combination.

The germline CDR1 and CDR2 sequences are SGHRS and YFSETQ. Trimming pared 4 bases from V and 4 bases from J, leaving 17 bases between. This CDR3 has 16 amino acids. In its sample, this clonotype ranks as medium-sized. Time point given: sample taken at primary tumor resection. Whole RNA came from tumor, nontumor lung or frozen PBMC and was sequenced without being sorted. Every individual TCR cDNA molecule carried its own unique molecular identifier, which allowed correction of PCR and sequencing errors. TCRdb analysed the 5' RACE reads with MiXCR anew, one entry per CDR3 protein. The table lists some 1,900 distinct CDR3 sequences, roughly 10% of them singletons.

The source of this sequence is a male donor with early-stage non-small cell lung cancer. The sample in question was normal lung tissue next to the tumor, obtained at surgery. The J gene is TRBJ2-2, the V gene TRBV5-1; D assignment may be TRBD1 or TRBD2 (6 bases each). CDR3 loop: CASSPRGGGSTGELFF. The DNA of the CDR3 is TGCGCCAGCAGCCCCCGCGGAGGGGGTAGCACCGGGGAGCTGTTTTTT.